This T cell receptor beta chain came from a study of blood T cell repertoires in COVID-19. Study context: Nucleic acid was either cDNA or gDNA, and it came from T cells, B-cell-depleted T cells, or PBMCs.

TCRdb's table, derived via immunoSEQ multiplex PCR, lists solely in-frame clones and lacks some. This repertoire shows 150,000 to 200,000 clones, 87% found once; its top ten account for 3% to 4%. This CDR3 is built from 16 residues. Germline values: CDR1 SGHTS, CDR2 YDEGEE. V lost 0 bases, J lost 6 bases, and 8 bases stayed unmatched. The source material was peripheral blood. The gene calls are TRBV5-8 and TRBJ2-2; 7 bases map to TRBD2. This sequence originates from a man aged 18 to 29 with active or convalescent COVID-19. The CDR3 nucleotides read TGTGCCAGCAGCTTGGACTCACTAGCGAATGCCGGGGAGCTGTTTTTT. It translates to CASSLDSLANAGELFF.